Below, 11 T cell receptor beta chains from the same sample are listed, as sequenced in a study of blood T cell repertoires in COVID-19. Some clones are missing from TCRdb's copy, which holds only in-frame ones; the method was immunoSEQ multiplex PCR. The sample shows 250,000 to 300,000 clones, 85% to 90% of them seen only once. Sequencing was done on a sample of peripheral blood. These receptors were collected from a man aged 18-30 years with active or convalescent COVID-19.

This rearrangement joins TRBV6-6 to TRBJ1-4; TRBD1 aligns across 8 bases. CDR3 size: 13 residues. V lost 5 bases, J lost 5 bases, and 1 base stayed unmatched. Germline V gene sequence: CDR1 MNHNY, CDR2 SVGAGI (reference sequence). The CDR3 loop reads CASSGQGNEKLFF. Written as DNA, the CDR3 is TGTGCCAGCAGTGGACAGGGAAATGAAAAACTGTTTTTT.

V gene TRBV13 combines with J gene TRBJ2-4; D might be TRBD2 (5 bases). The CDR3 sequence is 14 residues long. Trimming shortened V by 5 bases and J by 3 bases, and 11 bases separated the two germline ends. Per germline, CDR1 PRHDT and CDR2 FYEKMQ (reference sequence). CDR3 protein: CASSRGWDKNIQYF. As DNA, the CDR3 is TGTGCCAGCAGCCGGGGATGGGACAAAAACATTCAGTACTTC.

This clone was recorded only once. CDR3 sequence (DNA): TGTGCCAGTCAGACAGGGGGCGAAGGTCTCACTGAAGCTTTCTTT. As protein: CASQTGGEGLTEAFF. The genes are TRBV19 and TRBJ1-1; 10 nucleotides line up with TRBD1. V dropped 8 bases and J dropped 4; count of bases not matched to a gene: 10. The CDR3 has 15 residues. Germline V CDR1 and CDR2: LNHDA, SQIVND (reference sequence).

The chain joins TRBV6-2 or TRBV6-3 to TRBJ2-5; 8 positions agree with TRBD1. The V gene's germline CDR1 is MNHEY and CDR2 SVGEGT. This CDR3 spans 15 amino acids. V dropped 5 bases and J dropped 13; count of bases not matched to a gene: 18. CDR3 coding DNA: TGTGCCAGCAGTGATAGTGAAGAAAGGACAGGGCCTTGGTACTTC. Protein sequence: CASSDSEERTGPWYF.

The V call is TRBV7-2, the J call TRBJ2-5; 7 nucleotides align to TRBD1. This CDR3 spans 15 amino acids. Germline V gene lookup returns CDR1 SGHTA and CDR2 FQGNSA. The J segment lost 1 base and the V segment lost 4 bases, leaving 6 bases of the junction unmatched. This CDR3 is CASSSQTGLQETQYF. The DNA for the CDR3 is TGTGCCAGCAGCTCACAGACAGGGCTCCAAGAGACCCAGTACTTC. The whole variable domain, remainder taken from reference TRBV7-2 and TRBJ2-5, is GAGVSQSPSNKVTEKGKDVELRCDPISGHTALYWYRQSLGQGLEFLIYFQGNSAPDKSGLPSDRFSAERTGGSVSTLTIQRTQQEDSAVYLCASSSQTGLQETQYFGPGTRLLVL.

The V and J genes are TRBV7-2 and TRBJ1-1; TRBD1 might be the D (6 bases). The germline CDR1 and CDR2 sequences are SGHTA and FQGNSA. The CDR3 is 15 residues long. Between the trimmed V and J ends, which lost 3 bases and 5 bases, there was a span of 16 bases. The CDR3 coding sequence is TGTGCCAGCAGCTTGTTTGGGGGCGGGCGAACTGAAGCTTTCTTT. Translation gives CASSLFGGGRTEAFF.

This chain connects TRBV28 to TRBJ1-5; D ambiguous. V gave up 5 bases and J gave up 4 bases, with 15 bases separating them. Germline loops: CDR1 MDHEN, CDR2 SYDVKM. This CDR3 has 15 amino acids. CDR3 in amino acids: CASSLSLALNQPQHF. As DNA, the CDR3 is TGTGCCAGCAGTCTAAGCCTTGCCTTGAATCAGCCCCAGCATTTT. Drawing the rest from reference TRBV28 and TRBJ1-5, the complete variable domain is DVKVTQSSRYLVKRTGEKVFLECVQDMDHENMFWYRQDPGLGLRLIYFSYDVKMKEKGDIPEGYSVSREKKERFSLILESASTNQTSMYLCASSLSLALNQPQHFGDGTRLSIL.

The chain recombines TRBV19 with TRBJ1-6; D is unclear. CDR1 and CDR2 from the germline V gene are LNHDA and SQIVND (reference sequence). The CDR3 runs 17 residues. Trimming removed 3 bases at V and 4 bases at J, with 16 bases between. The DNA for the CDR3 is TGTGCCAGTAGTATGGGGAGCCCAGACGTGTATAATTCACCCCTCCACTTT. Translated: CASSMGSPDVYNSPLHF.

V and J are TRBV5-1 and TRBJ2-7; 8 positions match TRBD2. CDR1 is SGHRS and CDR2 is YFSETQ in the germline V gene. V dropped 7 bases and J dropped 0; count of bases not matched to a gene: 9. This CDR3 spans 15 amino acids. The CDR3 is CASRRAGGASYEQYF. CDR3 coding DNA: TGCGCCAGCCGACGTGCCGGGGGGGCCTCCTACGAGCAGTACTTC. Combining the CDR3 with reference TRBV5-1 and TRBJ2-7 gives the whole variable domain KAGVTQTPRYLIKTRGQQVTLSCSPISGHRSVSWYQQTPGQGLQFLFEYFSETQRNKGNFPGRFSGRQFSNSRSEMNVSTLELGDSALYLCASRRAGGASYEQYFGPGTRLTVT.

V and J are TRBV19 and TRBJ2-5, with no clear D. V gave up 10 bases and J gave up 0 bases, with 18 bases separating them. CDR1 LNHDA and CDR2 SQIVND come from the germline V gene (reference sequence). This CDR3 has 15 amino acids. The CDR3 coding sequence is TGTGCCACCACGCCCTCCTGGGCCTACCAAGAGACCCAGTACTTC. Amino acids: CATTPSWAYQETQYF.

The chain has TRBV5-6 and TRBJ2-3, with TRBD1 as a possible D gene (5 bases). Germline V CDR1 and CDR2: SGHDT, YYEEEE. Trimming took 4 bases from V and 4 from J, leaving 10 bases between them. The CDR3 length is 13 residues. CDR3 residues: CASSPGMADTQYF. The CDR3 DNA sequence: TGTGCCAGCAGCCCAGGGATGGCAGATACGCAGTATTTT. The whole variable domain, remainder taken from reference TRBV5-6 and TRBJ2-3, is DAGVTQSPTHLIKTRGQQVTLRCSPKSGHDTVSWYQQALGQGPQFIFQYYEEEERQRGNFPDRFSGHQFPNYSSELNVNALLLGDSALYLCASSPGMADTQYFGPGTRLTVL.